The rows below give T cell receptor beta chains drawn from one sample of a study of T cell responses to AZD1222 COVID-19 vaccine. Repertoires were generated with immunoSEQ multiplex PCR, while TCRdb's copy carries only in-frame clones and drops some. The sample shows approximately 46,000 clones, roughly 90% of them seen only once. Sequenced here: peripheral blood, sampled 28 days after the second AZD1222 dose. These receptors all stem from an adult who received the AZD1222 COVID-19 vaccine. Both conserved end residues are part of each CDR3. The order of the fields is clone size, D gene, V gene, J gene, CDR3 protein, CDR3 DNA. The D gene is left open where the match is weak. Where a row states a size, it is once, few, many or the class of an expanded clone; other rows omit it.

abundance: NA
d_gene: NA
v_gene: TRBV29-1
j_gene: TRBJ1-1
CDR3aa: CSVEDTEAFF
CDR3nt: TGCAGCGTTGAGGACACTGAAGCTTTCTTT

abundance: NA
d_gene: NA
v_gene: TRBV5-4
j_gene: TRBJ1-2
CDR3aa: CASSPGVRGYTF
CDR3nt: TGTGCCAGCAGCCCTGGGGTGAGAGGCTACACCTTC

abundance: NA
d_gene: NA
v_gene: TRBV24-1
j_gene: TRBJ2-7
CDR3aa: CATPRRGKTYEQYF
CDR3nt: TGTGCCACCCCGAGGAGGGGAAAGACCTACGAGCAGTACTTC

abundance: NA
d_gene: NA
v_gene: TRBV9
j_gene: TRBJ1-1
CDR3aa: CASSPAPMNTEAFF
CDR3nt: TGTGCCAGCAGCCCCGCCCCCATGAACACTGAAGCTTTCTTT

abundance: once
d_gene: NA
v_gene: TRBV5-6
j_gene: TRBJ2-3
CDR3aa: CASSLGLTSTDTQYF
CDR3nt: TGTGCCAGCAGCTTGGGACTTACTAGCACAGATACGCAGTATTTT

abundance: NA
d_gene: TRBD1
v_gene: TRBV19
j_gene: TRBJ2-6
CDR3aa: CASSGQGAPGANVLTF
CDR3nt: TGTGCCTCATCCGGACAGGGGGCTCCTGGGGCCAACGTCCTGACTTTC

abundance: few
d_gene: TRBD1
v_gene: TRBV6-5
j_gene: TRBJ2-7
CDR3aa: CASSNNRGSSYEQYF
CDR3nt: TGTGCCAGCAGTAACAACAGGGGGAGCTCCTACGAGCAGTACTTC

abundance: NA
d_gene: TRBD2
v_gene: TRBV15
j_gene: TRBJ2-7
CDR3aa: CATSRGGLAGAGSSYEQYF
CDR3nt: TGTGCCACCAGCAGAGGGGGACTAGCGGGAGCGGGAAGCTCCTACGAGCAGTACTTC

abundance: NA
d_gene: TRBD2
v_gene: TRBV29-1
j_gene: TRBJ2-1
CDR3aa: CSALDMAGARISYNEQFF
CDR3nt: TGCAGCGCCCTGGACATGGCGGGAGCCCGGATATCCTACAATGAGCAGTTCTTC

abundance: NA
d_gene: NA
v_gene: TRBV2
j_gene: TRBJ1-1
CDR3aa: CASSGAAWNTEAFF
CDR3nt: TGTGCCAGCAGCGGAGCCGCTTGGAACACTGAAGCTTTCTTT

abundance: NA
d_gene: NA
v_gene: TRBV6-5
j_gene: TRBJ1-2
CDR3aa: CASSRGQNYGYTF
CDR3nt: TGTGCCAGCAGTCGCGGACAGAACTATGGCTACACCTTC

abundance: NA
d_gene: NA
v_gene: TRBV11-1
j_gene: TRBJ1-3
CDR3aa: CASSQRGGSGNTIYF
CDR3nt: TGTGCCAGCAGCCAAAGGGGAGGCTCTGGAAACACCATATATTTT

abundance: NA
d_gene: TRBD2
v_gene: TRBV6-5
j_gene: TRBJ2-7
CDR3aa: CASNQGLAGDYEQYF
CDR3nt: TGTGCCAGCAACCAGGGACTAGCGGGAGACTACGAGCAGTACTTC

abundance: few
d_gene: NA
v_gene: TRBV21-1
j_gene: TRBJ2-1
CDR3aa: CASTPSGGNEQFF
CDR3nt: TGTGCCAGCACCCCTTCTGGTGGTAATGAGCAGTTCTTC

abundance: NA
d_gene: NA
v_gene: TRBV6-4
j_gene: TRBJ2-2
CDR3aa: CASSRTYTGELFF
CDR3nt: TGTGCCAGCAGCCGGACCTACACCGGGGAGCTGTTTTTT

abundance: NA
d_gene: NA
v_gene: TRBV6-5
j_gene: TRBJ2-1
CDR3aa: CASSYRGFSGEKFF
CDR3nt: TGTGCCAGCAGTTACCGGGGTTTCTCCGGCGAGAAGTTCTTC

abundance: NA
d_gene: TRBD1
v_gene: TRBV15
j_gene: TRBJ1-4
CDR3aa: CATSRTTGGGNEKLFF
CDR3nt: TGTGCCACCAGCAGAACTACAGGGGGCGGGAATGAAAAACTGTTTTTT

abundance: NA
d_gene: NA
v_gene: TRBV5-6
j_gene: TRBJ2-5
CDR3aa: CASSLWGRQETQYF
CDR3nt: TGTGCCAGCAGCTTGTGGGGGCGGCAAGAGACCCAGTACTTC

abundance: NA
d_gene: NA
v_gene: TRBV2
j_gene: TRBJ1-2
CDR3aa: CASSGAGIQYGYTF
CDR3nt: TGTGCCAGCAGTGGGGCAGGGATCCAGTATGGCTACACCTTC

abundance: once
d_gene: NA
v_gene: TRBV7-9
j_gene: TRBJ2-7
CDR3aa: CASSSTASSYEQYF
CDR3nt: TGTGCCAGCAGCTCGACGGCGAGCTCCTACGAGCAGTACTTC

abundance: NA
d_gene: NA
v_gene: TRBV11-2
j_gene: TRBJ2-1
CDR3aa: CASSRFGVHEQFF
CDR3nt: TGTGCCAGCAGCCGCTTTGGCGTCCATGAGCAGTTCTTC

abundance: NA
d_gene: NA
v_gene: TRBV29-1
j_gene: TRBJ1-2
CDR3aa: CSVEKGDYGYTF
CDR3nt: TGCAGCGTTGAAAAGGGGGACTATGGCTACACCTTC

abundance: NA
d_gene: NA
v_gene: TRBV30
j_gene: TRBJ2-3
CDR3aa: CAWSPRVLSRTDTQYF
CDR3nt: TGTGCCTGGAGTCCGCGGGTCCTGAGCCGCACAGATACGCAGTATTTT

abundance: once
d_gene: NA
v_gene: TRBV7-9
j_gene: TRBJ1-1
CDR3aa: CASSFQGPTGTEAFF
CDR3nt: TGTGCCAGCAGCTTCCAAGGACCGACCGGGACTGAAGCTTTCTTT

abundance: NA
d_gene: NA
v_gene: TRBV18
j_gene: TRBJ1-6
CDR3aa: CASSPPGAYNSPLHF
CDR3nt: TGTGCCAGCTCACCACCGGGGGCCTATAATTCACCCCTCCACTTT

abundance: few
d_gene: TRBD1
v_gene: TRBV2
j_gene: TRBJ1-2
CDR3aa: CASTTTGVYGYTF
CDR3nt: TGTGCCAGCACCACGACAGGGGTCTATGGCTACACCTTC

abundance: NA
d_gene: NA
v_gene: TRBV3-1/TRBV3-2
j_gene: TRBJ1-1
CDR3aa: CASRRGLNTEAFF
CDR3nt: TGTGCCAGCCGCCGGGGACTGAACACTGAAGCTTTCTTT

abundance: NA
d_gene: TRBD1
v_gene: TRBV28
j_gene: TRBJ2-6
CDR3aa: CASSSQGAAPSGANVLTF
CDR3nt: TGTGCCAGCAGTTCCCAGGGGGCAGCACCCTCTGGGGCCAACGTCCTGACTTTC

abundance: NA
d_gene: TRBD1
v_gene: TRBV18
j_gene: TRBJ1-6
CDR3aa: CASSTDRANSPLHF
CDR3nt: TGTGCCAGCTCGACGGACAGGGCAAATTCACCCCTCCACTTT

abundance: NA
d_gene: TRBD1
v_gene: TRBV18
j_gene: TRBJ2-3
CDR3aa: CASSQTGGLGTDTQYF
CDR3nt: TGTGCCAGCTCGCAAACAGGGGGCCTAGGGACAGATACGCAGTATTTT

abundance: NA
d_gene: TRBD2
v_gene: TRBV5-4
j_gene: TRBJ2-5
CDR3aa: CASSLELAGAGQETQYF
CDR3nt: TGTGCCAGCAGCTTGGAACTAGCGGGAGCCGGCCAAGAGACCCAGTACTTC

abundance: NA
d_gene: TRBD2
v_gene: TRBV7-2
j_gene: TRBJ2-7
CDR3aa: CASSSLAGLEQYF
CDR3nt: TGTGCCAGCAGCTCCCTAGCGGGACTCGAGCAGTACTTC

abundance: NA
d_gene: NA
v_gene: TRBV7-3
j_gene: TRBJ2-5
CDR3aa: CASSAFVTSLETQYF
CDR3nt: TGTGCCAGCAGCGCCTTCGTGACTTCTTTGGAGACCCAGTACTTC

abundance: NA
d_gene: TRBD2
v_gene: TRBV18
j_gene: TRBJ2-5
CDR3aa: CASSPPPAGGRYQETQYF
CDR3nt: TGTGCCAGCTCACCACCTCCAGCGGGAGGAAGGTACCAAGAGACCCAGTACTTC

abundance: NA
d_gene: TRBD1
v_gene: TRBV5-1
j_gene: TRBJ1-2
CDR3aa: CASSTQGLSYGYTF
CDR3nt: TGCGCCAGCAGCACACAGGGGTTAAGCTATGGCTACACCTTC

abundance: NA
d_gene: NA
v_gene: TRBV5-6
j_gene: TRBJ2-7
CDR3aa: CASSLWRAYEQYF
CDR3nt: TGTGCCAGCAGCTTGTGGCGCGCCTACGAGCAGTACTTC

abundance: NA
d_gene: TRBD1
v_gene: TRBV19
j_gene: TRBJ1-6
CDR3aa: CASSIRGPDSPLHF
CDR3nt: TGTGCCAGTAGTATTAGGGGGCCGGATTCACCCCTCCACTTT

abundance: NA
d_gene: NA
v_gene: TRBV5-1
j_gene: TRBJ1-2
CDR3aa: CASSFGVGYGYTF
CDR3nt: TGCGCCAGCAGCTTCGGGGTTGGGTATGGCTACACCTTC

abundance: NA
d_gene: NA
v_gene: TRBV11-2
j_gene: TRBJ2-7
CDR3aa: CASSFSGTLLLYEQYF
CDR3nt: TGTGCCAGCAGCTTCTCTGGGACACTGCTTCTCTACGAGCAGTACTTC

abundance: NA
d_gene: NA
v_gene: TRBV28
j_gene: TRBJ2-7
CDR3aa: CASSPRGAPSSYEQYF
CDR3nt: TGTGCCAGCAGTCCCAGGGGGGCTCCGAGCTCCTACGAGCAGTACTTC

abundance: NA
d_gene: NA
v_gene: TRBV7-9
j_gene: TRBJ2-2
CDR3aa: CASSPKGNTGELFF
CDR3nt: TGTGCCAGCAGCCCGAAGGGGAACACCGGGGAGCTGTTTTTT

abundance: NA
d_gene: TRBD1
v_gene: TRBV18
j_gene: TRBJ2-3
CDR3aa: CASSETGGWDTQYF
CDR3nt: TGTGCCAGCTCAGAGACAGGGGGCTGGGATACGCAGTATTTT

abundance: NA
d_gene: NA
v_gene: TRBV21-1
j_gene: TRBJ2-1
CDR3aa: CASSKGLGTGVTNSYNEQFF
CDR3nt: TGTGCCAGCAGCAAAGGTCTAGGGACAGGGGTCACCAACTCCTACAATGAGCAGTTCTTC

abundance: NA
d_gene: NA
v_gene: TRBV19
j_gene: TRBJ1-4
CDR3aa: CATSRALDEKLFF
CDR3nt: TGTGCCACATCACGGGCATTGGATGAAAAACTGTTTTTT

abundance: NA
d_gene: NA
v_gene: TRBV7-8
j_gene: TRBJ1-1
CDR3aa: CASSLGWGTEAFF
CDR3nt: TGTGCCAGCAGCTTAGGATGGGGCACTGAAGCTTTCTTT